This T cell receptor beta chain derives from a study of STAT5B mutations in CD4+ large granular lymphocyte leukemia. The CDR3 length is 14 residues. With V trimmed by 8 bases and J by 2 bases, 6 bases remained unmatched. The germline V gene has CDR1 MNHNS and CDR2 SASEGT. Points from the study as a whole: Main leukemic clonotypes were patient-specific, but roughly 26% appeared at low frequency elsewhere. Without HLA matching, higher CD4+ than CD8+ T-LGLL clonality could reflect small sample size.

Sequencing was performed with immunoSEQ multiplex PCR; in TCRdb, only in-frame clones are kept and a portion is missing. The sample gives about 30,000 clones, about 71% of which show up once; roughly 0.43% is in the top ten. On this clone: Its antigen is not identified.

This clonotype was sampled from a human donor in good health. The J gene is TRBJ2-1, the V gene TRBV6-1; 7 bases are a match to TRBD2. The material sequenced was CD4+ T cells from blood buffy coats. Here the CDR3 DNA reads TGTGCCAGCCAACAACGGGGGGCCTACAATGAGCAGTTCTTC. It yields the protein CASQQRGAYNEQFF.